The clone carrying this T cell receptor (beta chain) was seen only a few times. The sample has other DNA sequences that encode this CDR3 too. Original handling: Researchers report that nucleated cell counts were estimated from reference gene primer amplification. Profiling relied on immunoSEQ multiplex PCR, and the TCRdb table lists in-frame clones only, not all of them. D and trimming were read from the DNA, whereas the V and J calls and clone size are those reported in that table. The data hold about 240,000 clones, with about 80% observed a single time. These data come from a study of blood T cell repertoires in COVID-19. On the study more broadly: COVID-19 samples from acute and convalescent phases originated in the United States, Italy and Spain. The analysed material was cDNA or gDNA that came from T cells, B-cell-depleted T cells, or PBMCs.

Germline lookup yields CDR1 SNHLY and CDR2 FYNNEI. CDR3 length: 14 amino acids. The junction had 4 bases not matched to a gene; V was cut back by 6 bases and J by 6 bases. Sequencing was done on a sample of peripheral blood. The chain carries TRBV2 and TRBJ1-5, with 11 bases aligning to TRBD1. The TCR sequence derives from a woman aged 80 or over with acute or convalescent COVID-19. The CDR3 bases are TGTGCCAGCAGCGCCGGGACAGGGGGTCAGCCCCAGCATTTT. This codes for CASSAGTGGQPQHF.